This T cell receptor (beta chain) was retrieved from a study of blood T cell repertoires in COVID-19. Across the whole study: Acute and convalescent COVID-19 specimens originated in the United States, Italy and Spain. PBMCs, B-cell-depleted T cells, or T cells provided the cDNA or gDNA that made up the material.

Sequencing used immunoSEQ multiplex PCR; TCRdb keeps in-frame clones, though not all of them. This sample carries approximately 100,000 clones, roughly nine tenths of them seen once, and the ten largest clones take over 0.95%. The CDR3 covers 16 residues. The V end was cut by 1 base, the J end by 3 bases, with 10 bases between. Germline V gene lookup returns CDR1 MNHNS and CDR2 SASEGT. V usage is TRBV6-1 and J usage is TRBJ2-6, with a tentative D call TRBD2 (6 bases). Material: peripheral blood. The receptor was derived from a man between 60 and 70 years old with acute or convalescent COVID-19. CDR3 amino acids: CASSEDVGGGANVLTF. CDR3 in DNA: TGTGCCAGCAGTGAAGATGTGGGAGGTGGGGCCAACGTCCTGACTTTC.